The 30 T cell receptor gamma chains reported below all come from one sample, sequenced in a study of Vδ1+ human thymocytes. The template was reverse-transcribed extracted RNA. CDR3 amplicons came from multiplex PCR with pooled V-gene forward and constant-region reverse primers. TCRdb called clones anew from the multiplex PCR reads with CATT. The sample holds about 36,000 gamma-chain clones, 20% to 25% seen once. Their antigen targets remain unknown. Overall study findings and caveats: Highly polyclonal TRG and TRD repertoires with Gaussian CDR3 length distributions appeared in thymus.

Sequenced sample: Vdelta1+ gamma-delta thymocytes from the thymus. Subset noted: FACS-sorted CD3+ TCRalphabeta- TCRVdelta1+ TCRVdelta2- thymocytes. The receptors were gathered from a girl less than two years old who had congenital heart surgery.

This clone was seen a few times. This chain joins TRGV9 and TRGJ1 or TRGJ2. This CDR3 is 9 amino acids long. Looked up from germline, CDR1 is GITISATS and CDR2 is ISYDGTV (reference sequence). J lost 12 bases, V lost 6 bases, and 5 bases had no gene match. This chain's CDR3 is CALWHRKLF. Written as DNA, the CDR3 is TGTGCCTTGTGGCACCGGAAACTCTTT.

V is TRGV4 and J is TRGJ1 or TRGJ2. This CDR3 has 14 residues. Germline-derived CDR1 and CDR2 are EGSTGY and YDSYTSSV. The J segment lost 1 base and the V segment lost 0 bases, leaving 3 bases of the junction unmatched. CDR3 residues: CATWDGINYYKKLF. CDR3 DNA sequence: TGTGCCACCTGGGATGGGATAAATTATTATAAGAAACTCTTT.

The chain carries TRGV5 and TRGJ1 or TRGJ2. Per germline, CDR1 VINAFY and CDR2 YDVSNSKD. The CDR3 runs to 11 residues. Trimming took 3 bases from V and 9 from J; bases not matched to a gene: 5. The CDR3: CATWDAFKKLF. In nucleotides, the CDR3 is TGTGCCACCTGGGACGCCTTTAAGAAACTCTTT.

Only a few counts were recorded for this clone. The chain links TRGV9 to TRGJP2. CDR1 GITISATS and CDR2 ISYDGTV come from the germline V gene (reference sequence). With 3 bases clipped from V and 12 bases from J, the junction kept 7 bases outside the gene matches. The CDR3 is 12 residues long. The CDR3 reads CALWEWGRIKTF. The CDR3 DNA is TGTGCCTTGTGGGAGTGGGGTCGGATCAAGACGTTT.

The chain is built from TRGV4 and TRGJ1 or TRGJ2. CDR3 length equals 14 residues. CDR1 is EGSTGY and CDR2 is YDSYTSSV in the germline V gene. After removal of 4 bases from V and 7 bases from J, the junction contained 13 bases not matched to a gene. The CDR3 region has the DNA TGTGCCACCTGGGACGGGCATATGGGATATAAGAAACTCTTT. Translated: CATWDGHMGYKKLF.

The chain is built from TRGV3 and TRGJ1 or TRGJ2. The V segment lost 0 bases and the J segment 9 bases; nucleotides outside the gene matches: 8. CDR1 VTNTFY and CDR2 YDVSTARD come from the germline V gene (reference sequence). The CDR3 runs 13 residues. The CDR3 sequence: CATWDRRIGKKLF. As DNA, the CDR3 is TGTGCCACCTGGGACAGGCGGATCGGTAAGAAACTCTTT.

Comments on this clone: Other DNA sequences in this sample translate to the same CDR3. V usage is TRGV2 and J usage is TRGJP2. The CDR3 runs to 14 residues. With 1 base clipped from V and 3 bases from J, the junction kept 2 bases outside the gene matches. Germline CDR1 and CDR2: EGSNGY and YDSYNSKV. The CDR3 nucleotides are TGTGCCACCTGGGACGGCCGTAGTGATTGGATCAAGACGTTT. Its translation: CATWDGRSDWIKTF.

The J gene is TRGJ1 or TRGJ2, the V gene TRGV4. V gave up 4 bases and J gave up 3 bases; unmatched junction bases: 12. Germline CDR1 reads EGSTGY; CDR2 reads YDSYTSSV. The CDR3 is 15 amino acids. The CDR3, as DNA: TGTGCCACCTGGGACAGGCGGCGAATTTATTATAAGAAACTCTTT. This translates into CATWDRRRIYYKKLF.

This clone turned up a few times. This sequence joins TRGV4 and TRGJ1 or TRGJ2. Per germline, CDR1 EGSTGY and CDR2 YDSYTSSV. J gave up 7 bases and V 5 bases, and 8 bases lay outside the gene matches. This CDR3 has 12 residues. The CDR3 DNA reads TGTGCCACCTGGGCTTCTAGATATAAGAAACTCTTT. Its translation: CATWASRYKKLF.

Details on this clone: This sequence may be a read error, since a much larger clone differs from it by one base. V is TRGV9 and J is TRGJ1 or TRGJ2. Germline CDR1 GITISATS, CDR2 ISYDGTV (reference sequence). CDR3 length: 12 residues. The V and J ends lost 3 bases and 5 bases, in that order; junction bases with no gene match: 4. CDR3 coding DNA: TGTGCCTTGTGGGAGCCCGATTATAAGAAACTCTTT. Residues: CALWEPDYKKLF.

This clone showed up just a few times. In the same sample, other DNA sequences code for this CDR3. V usage is TRGV8 and J usage is TRGJP2. The CDR3 spans 14 residues. Trimming at V came to 5 bases and at J to 2 bases, leaving 5 bases not matched to a gene. Germline V gene lookup returns CDR1 VENAVY and CDR2 YDSYNSRV. The DNA of the CDR3 is TGTGCCACCTGGGCCCTCAGTAGTGATTGGATCAAGACGTTT. Translated: CATWALSSDWIKTF.

J is TRGJP2 and V is TRGV8. The length of the CDR3 is 9 residues. Looked up from germline, CDR1 is VENAVY and CDR2 is YDSYNSRV. After removal of 7 bases from V and 16 bases from J, the junction contained 6 bases not matched to a gene. CDR3 loop: CATCPTKTF. The DNA for the CDR3 is TGTGCCACCTGCCCAACCAAGACGTTT.

Only a few counts were recorded for this clone. The chain couples TRGV3 to TRGJ1 or TRGJ2. V was clipped by 5 bases and J by 6 bases; unmatched bases: 10. This CDR3 has 13 amino acids. Germline loops: CDR1 VTNTFY, CDR2 YDVSTARD (reference sequence). CDR3 DNA sequence: TGTGCCACCTGGGCTGCAGAAGGTTATAAGAAACTCTTT. This codes for CATWAAEGYKKLF.

A note on this clone: The sample holds other DNA sequences that translate to the same CDR3. The rearrangement links TRGV2 to TRGJ1 or TRGJ2. This CDR3 has 14 amino acids. Trimming took 0 bases from V and 4 from J; bases not matched to a gene: 6. From germline, CDR1 is EGSNGY and CDR2 YDSYNSKV. The CDR3 DNA reads TGTGCCACCTGGGACGGGCCGGTCTATTATAAGAAACTCTTT. This sequence encodes CATWDGPVYYKKLF.

This sequence joins TRGV2 and TRGJ1 or TRGJ2. The CDR3 runs to 16 residues. Germline CDR1 reads EGSNGY; CDR2 reads YDSYNSKV. Trimming cost V 1 base and J 0 bases; bases outside gene matches: 9. The CDR3 DNA reads TGTGCCACCTGGGACGGAATCCCCTTGAATTATTATAAGAAACTCTTT. It specifies CATWDGIPLNYYKKLF.

This clone was seen a few times. The same CDR3 arises from other DNA sequences in this sample as well. The gene calls are TRGV2 and TRGJ1 or TRGJ2. The CDR3 is 11 residues long. The J segment lost 12 bases and the V segment lost 0 bases, leaving 5 bases of the junction unmatched. Germline CDR1 is EGSNGY and CDR2 is YDSYNSKV. The CDR3 nucleotides are TGTGCCACCTGGGACGGGCCTCGGAAACTCTTT. Translation gives CATWDGPRKLF.

The count of this clone is one. The gene calls are TRGV9 and TRGJP. Germline V gene lookup returns CDR1 GITISATS and CDR2 ISYDGTV (reference sequence). V lost 0 bases to trimming and J lost 28 bases; unmatched junction nucleotides: 36. The CDR3 covers 20 residues. This chain's CDR3 is CALWEVQSHIERLGKKIIVF. CDR3 sequence (DNA): TGTGCCTTGTGGGAGGTGCAGTCCCATATTGAGCGGTTGGGCAAAAAAATCATTGTATTT.

The rearrangement uses TRGV9 and TRGJ1 or TRGJ2. The V gene end was trimmed by 0 bases and the J gene end by 6 bases; junction bases not matched to a gene: 8. The CDR3 totals 14 residues. Germline-derived CDR1 and CDR2 are GITISATS and ISYDGTV (reference sequence). CDR3 DNA: TGTGCCTTGTGGGAGGTGGGGCCGGCTTATAAGAAACTCTTT. Its translation: CALWEVGPAYKKLF.

This clone was counted only a few times. V and J are TRGV9 and TRGJ1 or TRGJ2. V dropped 0 bases and J dropped 15; count of bases not matched to a gene: 11. Germline CDR1 and CDR2: GITISATS and ISYDGTV (reference sequence). The CDR3 sequence is 12 residues long. The CDR3 region is CALWEVNSILLF. CDR3 nucleotides: TGTGCCTTGTGGGAGGTGAATTCAATCCTACTCTTT.

For this clone: Just one base apart from a much larger clone, this may be a read error. The chain uses TRGV2 and TRGJ1 or TRGJ2. V shed 0 bases and J 11 bases; nucleotides not matched to a gene: 4. In germline, CDR1 is EGSNGY, CDR2 YDSYNSKV. CDR3 size: 11 residues. CDR3 amino acids: CATWDGYQKLF. The CDR3 DNA is TGTGCCACCTGGGACGGGTATCAGAAACTCTTT.

This clone was observed a handful of times. V gene TRGV2 combines with J gene TRGJ1 or TRGJ2. This CDR3 comprises 13 residues. Looked up from germline, CDR1 is EGSNGY and CDR2 is YDSYNSKV. The V segment lost 4 bases and the J segment 3 bases; nucleotides outside the gene matches: 6. This chain's CDR3 is CATWEGTYYKKLF. In nucleotides, the CDR3 is TGTGCCACCTGGGAAGGCACTTATTATAAGAAACTCTTT.

Comment on this clone: Possible read error: a much larger clone is one base away. Distinct nucleotide sequences in the sample also encode this CDR3. The V and J genes are TRGV2 and TRGJ1 or TRGJ2. CDR1 EGSNGY and CDR2 YDSYNSKV come from the germline V gene. This CDR3 comprises 13 residues. Losses at the gene ends were 1 base for V and 5 bases for J; bases not matched to a gene: 5. CDR3 loop: CATWDGLNYKKLF. The CDR3 coding sequence is TGTGCCACCTGGGACGGCCTTAATTATAAGAAACTCTTT.

The V gene is TRGV2, the J gene TRGJP2. The CDR3 is made up of 15 amino acids. V trimming: 3 bases; J trimming: 3 bases; junction bases outside the gene matches: 7. Germline CDR1 is EGSNGY and CDR2 is YDSYNSKV. As DNA, the CDR3 is TGTGCCACCTGGGACATCATTCGTAGTGATTGGATCAAGACGTTT. Its translation: CATWDIIRSDWIKTF.

This clone was counted only a few times. The V and J genes are TRGV5 and TRGJ1 or TRGJ2. This CDR3 contains 11 residues. J gave up 11 bases and V 0 bases, and 4 bases lay outside the gene matches. In germline, CDR1 is VINAFY, CDR2 YDVSNSKD. CDR3 protein: CATWDRHQKLF. CDR3 bases: TGTGCCACCTGGGACAGGCATCAGAAACTCTTT.

This clone was seen only a few times. This chain links TRGV2 with TRGJ1 or TRGJ2. V gave up 3 bases and J gave up 7 bases; unmatched junction bases: 9. Germline V CDR1 and CDR2: EGSNGY, YDSYNSKV. The CDR3 has 13 residues. In nucleotides, the CDR3 is TGTGCCACCTGGGACCCGCGGCGGTATAAGAAACTCTTT. Its protein is CATWDPRRYKKLF.

This clone was seen just once. One junction end disagrees with the germline gene, perhaps due to a read error. J is TRGJ1 or TRGJ2 and V is TRGV8. This CDR3 region has 14 residues. Germline lookup yields CDR1 VENAVY and CDR2 YDSYNSRV. Written as DNA, the CDR3 is TGTGCCACCTGGGAGCCTACGAATTATTATAAGACACTCTTT. This translates into CATWEPTNYYKTLF.

This clone appeared a few times. The chain uses TRGV9 and TRGJP2. V was pared by 7 bases and J by 3 bases, with 8 bases of the junction left unmatched. This CDR3 spans 14 amino acids. In germline, CDR1 is GITISATS, CDR2 ISYDGTV (reference sequence). The CDR3 DNA follows: TGTGCCTTGTGTTTTCCGGGTAGTGATTGGATCAAGACGTTT. Its translation is CALCFPGSDWIKTF.

As for this clone: In the same sample, other DNA sequences code for this CDR3. The rearrangement uses TRGV2 and TRGJP2. Germline CDR1 and CDR2: EGSNGY and YDSYNSKV. CDR3 length: 14 amino acids. V dropped 1 base and J dropped 4; count of bases not matched to a gene: 3. This chain's CDR3 is CATWDGFSDWIKTF. The CDR3 coding sequence is TGTGCCACCTGGGACGGCTTTAGTGATTGGATCAAGACGTTT.

This clone has a handful of counts. The chain carries TRGV3 and TRGJP2. The CDR3 totals 18 residues. The germline gives CDR1 VTNTFY, CDR2 YDVSTARD (reference sequence). With 0 bases clipped from V and 7 bases from J, the junction kept 17 bases outside the gene matches. CDR3 loop: CATWDRSMGFYDDWIKTF. As DNA, the CDR3 is TGTGCCACCTGGGACAGGTCGATGGGATTTTATGATGATTGGATCAAGACGTTT.

In its sample, this clone was seen a few times. Just one base apart from a much larger clone, this may be a read error. V usage is TRGV5 and J usage is TRGJ1 or TRGJ2. The CDR3 extends over 13 amino acids. Germline CDR1 VINAFY, CDR2 YDVSNSKD. With 3 bases clipped from V and 2 bases from J, the junction kept 4 bases outside the gene matches. The CDR3 loop is CATWDWDYYKKLF. The DNA of the CDR3 is TGTGCCACCTGGGACTGGGATTATTATAAGAAACTCTTT.